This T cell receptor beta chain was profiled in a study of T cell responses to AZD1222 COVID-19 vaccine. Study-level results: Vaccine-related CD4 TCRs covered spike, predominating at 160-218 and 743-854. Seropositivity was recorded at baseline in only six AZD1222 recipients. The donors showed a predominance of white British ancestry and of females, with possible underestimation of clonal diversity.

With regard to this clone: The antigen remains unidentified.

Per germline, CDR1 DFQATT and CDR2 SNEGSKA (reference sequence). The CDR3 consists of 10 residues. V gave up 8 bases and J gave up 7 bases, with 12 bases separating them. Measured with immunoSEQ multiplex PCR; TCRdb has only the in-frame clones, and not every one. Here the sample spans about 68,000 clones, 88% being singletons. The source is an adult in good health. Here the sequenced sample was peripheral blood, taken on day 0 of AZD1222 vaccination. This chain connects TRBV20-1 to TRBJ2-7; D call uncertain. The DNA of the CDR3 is TGCAGTCCAAGGGCTGGGGAGCAGTACTTC. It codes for CSPRAGEQYF.